What follows describes a single TCR beta chain. This clonotype was detected only a few times. This clone's antigen is unknown. No clone much larger than this one lies a single base away; base qualities are absent. The CDR3, from cysteine to phenylalanine, totals 17 residues. The CDR3 DNA has 51 bases and is translated from base 1. A distance of 20 bases separates the germline ends of V and J, which lose 2 bases and 4 bases respectively. Looking up the germline V gene yields CDR1 MGHRA and CDR2 YSYEKL. Known numbers of KT2, a T cell clone whose TCR had been sequenced previously, were spiked into unfractionated PBMC to test the sensitivity and accuracy of the pipeline. KT2 cells were mixed with a fixed number of PBMC to create a range of KT2-to-PBMC ratios. This sample is part of a study of quantifying T cell responses using KT2 cells (dated by TCRdb to about 2017). For the wider study: RNA was DNase-treated and reverse transcribed with TCR alpha and beta constant-region primers, mostly using SuperScript III. The efficiency of the T4 ligation step under optimum conditions was estimated to be above 8%. To prevent over-amplification, PCR2 was performed as a SYBR Green qPCR and halted at a predetermined fluorescence threshold.

Library prep was done by UMI-ligation and nested PCR. A single-stranded oligonucleotide carrying the Illumina SP2 sequence and a UMI was ligated to the cDNA 3' end using T4 RNA ligase 1. PCR1 consisted of 4 cycles (98 degrees C 15 s, 69 degrees C 30 s, 72 degrees C 40 s), and for the beta primer an equimolar mix of RC1.1 and RC1.2 was used to cover TRBC1 and TRBC2. From PCR2 onward, TCR alpha and beta chains were processed separately, with sample indices and Illumina adaptors added. Placed after an 8-base spacer, the UMI was made up of 12 random nucleotides arranged as two hexamers with a spacer between them. Sequencing was done on an Illumina MiSeq using v2 2x251 paired-end chemistry, usually with roughly twelve samples per run. To boost diversity, each sequencing library was supplemented with PhiX DNA at about 5-7%. The original pipeline was this. Raw reads were converted to FASTQ with bcl2fastq and demultiplexed by dual indices using Demultiplexor. V and J genes were assigned by Decombinator through tag matching, with a single base-pair mismatch permitted. UMIs were used by Collapsinator to correct both sequencing errors and frequency errors caused by PCR heterogeneity. Decombinator identifiers were converted to nucleotide sequence by CDR3Translator, the sequences were translated to amino acids, and CDR3 was extracted using C- and N-terminal motifs. Each distinct KT2 TCR was counted as one cluster of KT2 sequences that shared a single unique molecular identifier. Starting from the raw public reads, TCRdb applied fastp trimming at Q25, assembled clones with MiXCR and retained in-frame beta chains. Rows with a matching CDR3 protein are joined into one entry that keeps the most common DNA and genes. For this entry, the V and J calls and clone size follow TCRdb and not the study's own pipeline. The sample table contains 39,000 or so distinct CDR3 sequences; only one count was recorded for about a sixth of them. The top ten clonotypes cover 40% to 55% of the sample.

The full study reports these points: KT2 sequences were detected down to the lowest spike-in tested, which was about one KT2 cell per 100,000 PBMC. Saturation was seen in the detection of KT2 sequences when very high numbers of KT2 cells were spiked in. No side-by-side comparison between this pipeline and other TCR sequencing techniques was included in the study. Over several orders of magnitude, the number of KT2 alpha and beta sequences rose linearly with the number of KT2 cells put in.

The V and J genes are TRBV4-1 and TRBJ2-5; a tentative D call is TRBD2 (6 bases match). Sample: PBMCs spiked with cells of the T cell clone KT2. The TCR was taken from a human donor. The DNA is as follows: TGCGCCAGCAGCCAATTCCCTGGGACCATCGGGGGAGAGACCCAGTACTTC. This is translated as CASSQFPGTIGGETQYF.